This TCR beta chain was recorded in a study of response to subunit inactivated influenza vaccine. From the RT-PCR reads, TCRdb called clonotypes with MiXCR, one entry per CDR3 protein. The repertoire has roughly 620,000 distinct CDR3 sequences, around 10% of them found once; the top ten carry roughly 11%. This same sample was also taken into another study, of T cells expressing NK-cell markers. That work states: The authors made TCR beta cDNA libraries by 5'RACE template switching. This switching added a universal primer site and UMIs. T cells sorted in several experiments were restricted to alpha-beta TCR T cells by an anti-gamma-delta TCR antibody.

The material was PBMCs from blood, obtained on the day of vaccination. The sequence derives from a man aged 50-59 years who received an inactivated influenza vaccine.

The CDR3 bases are TGTGCCAGCAGTTTATTCCAGGGGGACCTCGGTGGCTACACCTTC. Residues: CASSLFQGDLGGYTF. This chain links TRBV28 with TRBJ1-2; 7 bases are shared with TRBD1. V shed 1 base, J shed 7 bases, and the junction held 9 bases outside the gene matches. The CDR3 is 15 residues long. Germline V lookup: CDR1 MDHEN, CDR2 SYDVKM.